A selection of T cell receptor beta chains follows, all from one sample in a study of cytomegalovirus exposure and HLA in healthy donors. Some clones are missing from TCRdb's copy, which holds only in-frame ones; the method was immunoSEQ multiplex PCR. The sample contains about 210,000 clones, more than 70% of which appear only once. Sequenced input: PBMCs. Every receptor here comes from a boy under 18 in good health and CMV-seronegative. CDR3s include the opening cysteine and the closing phenylalanine or tryptophan. D genes are given only for firm matches. Expanded clones get a size class; other rows say once, few or many, or leave the size out.

V: TRBV4-2; J: TRBJ2-7; D: -; size: -; DNA: TGTGCCAGCAGCCAAGATTTGGCGCGAACGGGGAGCTCCTACGAGCAGTACTTC; CDR3: CASSQDLARTGSSYEQYF
V: TRBV7-2; J: TRBJ2-5; D: TRBD1; size: -; DNA: TGTGCCAGCAGCTTAGGATGGGGACCCCAGGGGGTAGAGACCCAGTACTTC; CDR3: CASSLGWGPQGVETQYF
V: TRBV5-4; J: TRBJ2-3; D: TRBD2; size: few; DNA: TGTGCCAGCAGCTTGGCTAGCGGGGGGCCCACAGATACGCAGTATTTT; CDR3: CASSLASGGPTDTQYF
V: TRBV28; J: TRBJ2-7; D: TRBD1; size: -; DNA: TGTGCCAGCAGCCCAAGGCCCCGGGACAGCCAGTACTTC; CDR3: CASSPRPRDSQYF
V: TRBV27; J: TRBJ1-1; D: -; size: -; DNA: TGTGCCAGCAGGTACCAGGGGCGAGGGACTGAAGCTTTCTTT; CDR3: CASRYQGRGTEAFF
V: TRBV4-2; J: TRBJ1-5; D: TRBD1; size: few; DNA: TGTGCCAGCAGCCAAGGACAGGGTGAACAGCCCCAGCATTTT; CDR3: CASSQGQGEQPQHF
V: TRBV11-3; J: TRBJ2-5; D: -; size: -; DNA: TGTGCCAGCAGCTTCAGAAATGAAGAGACCCAGTACTTC; CDR3: CASSFRNEETQYF
V: TRBV30; J: TRBJ1-5; D: TRBD1; size: -; DNA: TGTGCCTGGAGTACCGAGACAGGGGCAGATCAGCCCCAGCATTTT; CDR3: CAWSTETGADQPQHF
V: TRBV5-1; J: TRBJ1-2; D: TRBD1; size: -; DNA: TGCGCCAGCAGCTCGAGGACAGGCAACTATGGCTACACCTTC; CDR3: CASSSRTGNYGYTF
V: TRBV11-2; J: TRBJ2-2; D: TRBD2; size: -; DNA: TGTGCCAGCAGCATCGGACTAGCGGCTAACACCGGGGAGCTGTTTTTT; CDR3: CASSIGLAANTGELFF
V: TRBV11-2; J: TRBJ1-6; D: TRBD1; size: -; DNA: TGTGCCAGCAGCTGGGACAGGGGCGGTTCACCCCTCCACTTT; CDR3: CASSWDRGGSPLHF
V: TRBV6-1; J: TRBJ2-7; D: -; size: -; DNA: TGTGCCAGCAGTGAAATGGAGGGCAGCTCCTACGAGCAGTACTTC; CDR3: CASSEMEGSSYEQYF
V: TRBV27; J: TRBJ1-1; D: -; size: -; DNA: TGTGCCAGCAGTTCCCCTACTGAAGCTTTCTTT; CDR3: CASSSPTEAFF
V: TRBV10-3; J: TRBJ2-1; D: TRBD2; size: -; DNA: TGTGCCATCAGCCAGTCTAGCGGGGACTACAATGAGCAGTTCTTC; CDR3: CAISQSSGDYNEQFF